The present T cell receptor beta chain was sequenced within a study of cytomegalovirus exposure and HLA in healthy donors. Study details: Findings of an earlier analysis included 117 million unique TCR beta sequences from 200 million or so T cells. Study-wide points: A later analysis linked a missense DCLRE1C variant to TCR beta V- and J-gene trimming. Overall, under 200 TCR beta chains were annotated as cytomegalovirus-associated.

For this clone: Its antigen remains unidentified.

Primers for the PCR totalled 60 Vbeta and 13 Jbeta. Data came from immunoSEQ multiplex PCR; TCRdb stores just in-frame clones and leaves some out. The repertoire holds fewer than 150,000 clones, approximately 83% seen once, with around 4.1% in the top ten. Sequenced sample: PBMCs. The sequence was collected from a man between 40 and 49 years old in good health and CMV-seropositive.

In DNA, the CDR3 is TGTGCCAGCAGCGCACAGAGACAAGAGACCCAGTACTTC. Protein: CASSAQRQETQYF. The rearrangement uses TRBV25-1 and TRBJ2-5; D is undetermined. The germline V and J ends were trimmed by 6 bases and 2 bases, with 10 bases remaining between them. The CDR3 sequence is 13 residues long. Germline V gene data show CDR1 as MGHDK and CDR2 as SYGVNS.